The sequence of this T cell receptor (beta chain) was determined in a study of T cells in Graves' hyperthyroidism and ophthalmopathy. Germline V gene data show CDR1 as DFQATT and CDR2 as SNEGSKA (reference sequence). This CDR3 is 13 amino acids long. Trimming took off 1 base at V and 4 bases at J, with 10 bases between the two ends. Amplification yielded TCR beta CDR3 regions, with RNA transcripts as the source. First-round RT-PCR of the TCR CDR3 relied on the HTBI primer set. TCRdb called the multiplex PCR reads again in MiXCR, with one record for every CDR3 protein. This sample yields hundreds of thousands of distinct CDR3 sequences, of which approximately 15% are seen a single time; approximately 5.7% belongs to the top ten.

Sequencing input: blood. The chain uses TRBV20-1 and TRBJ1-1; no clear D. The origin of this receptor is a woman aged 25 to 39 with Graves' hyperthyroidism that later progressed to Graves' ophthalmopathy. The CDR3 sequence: CSARGRRVTEAFF. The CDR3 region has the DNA TGCAGTGCTAGAGGTAGGAGGGTCACTGAAGCTTTCTTT.